This record looks at one T cell receptor (beta chain) sequence and its context. Its antigen specificity is not known. Nothing much larger sits one base from this clone, and base qualities are not available. The data originate from a study of blood T cell repertoires in COVID-19 (dated by TCRdb to 2018 to 2020). Study-level background: The collaborator samples originated in the United States, Italy and Spain and spanned the acute and convalescent phases of COVID-19. The prospective study material was composed of cDNA or gDNA derived from T cells, B-cell-depleted T cells, or PBMCs. Deeply sampled blood TCRbeta repertoires from subjects exposed to, actively infected with, or recovered from COVID-19 were included in the dataset. The repertoires were made available in a free public database intended to serve as a resource for research on the immune response to SARS-CoV-2. Samples were obtained from the ongoing ImmuneRACE study (first 160 participants) and from 1,254 subjects provided by 6 global collaborators. A de-identified subject ID, COVID-19 status, age in years and sex were almost always included in the sample metadata. Where HLA class I and class II types were available, the types were taken from metadata supplied by the sample provider, not from assay-based typing.

Each collaborating institution followed its own protocols to collect whole blood in K2EDTA tubes. For TCRbeta analysis, collaborators shipped samples in one of three forms: frozen whole blood, isolated PBMCs, or DNA extracted from either of those sample types. Based on the germline V gene (reference sequence), the CDR1 and CDR2 sequences are LNHDA and SQIVND. Between the V and J ends, shortened by 3 bases and 5 bases respectively, the junction contains 11 bases. The CDR3 sequence holds 15 residues, the cysteine and phenylalanine included. Only CDR3 DNA is held: 45 bases, read in frame from base 1. Overall study results and their limits: The quantity of clinical and demographic metadata differed by source and by participant and was supplied without curation.

TCRbeta CDR3 regions were amplified from genomic DNA by means of the immunoSEQ Assay, a bias-controlled multiplex PCR. As for how the authors treated the data: Within the assay, amplification of reference gene primers was used to estimate how many nucleated cells each sample contained. To quantify the absolute abundance of each unique TCRbeta CDR3 rearrangement, sequence reads were collapsed and filtered. Productive Simpson clonality was computed per sample as the square root of Simpson's diversity index over productive rearrangements. This immuneACCESS table, as held by TCRdb, lists in-frame sequences with V and J called but not all clones. Of the missing ones, under half trace to an unresolved V gene in checked studies; the others have no known cause. That table supplies the V and J calls and clone size; D and trimming were determined from the DNA. A total of 90,000 or so clones appear in this sample, approximately 70% of them only once. The top ten clonotypes cover just under 25% of the sample.

The sample consisted of peripheral blood. The TCR sequence derives from a woman aged 55-70 years in a cohort sampled during active or convalescent COVID-19. The V and J genes are TRBV19 and TRBJ2-6, and the D gene may be TRBD2, 6 bases matching. The CDR3 corresponds to CASSMGLLWANVLTF. The nucleotide sequence is given as TGTGCCAGTAGTATGGGACTGCTCTGGGCCAACGTCCTGACTTTC. The variable domain in full, with residues beyond the CDR3 obtained from the reference TRBV19 and TRBJ2-6 genes, is DGGITQSPKYLFRKEGQNVTLSCEQNLNHDAMYWYRQDPGQGLRLIYYSQIVNDFQKGDIAEGYSVSREKKESFPLTVTSAQKNPTAFYLCASSMGLLWANVLTFGAGSRLTVL.